This T cell receptor beta chain was captured by sequencing in a study of blood T cell repertoires in COVID-19. At the level of the study: Samples came from the United States, Italy and Spain, spanning acute and convalescent COVID-19.

After removal of 4 bases from V and 7 bases from J, the junction contained 9 bases not matched to a gene. Germline lookup yields CDR1 SGHNT and CDR2 YYREEE (reference sequence). This CDR3 contains 15 residues. Study members were between roughly 18 and 89 years old and lived in 24 US regions. This clone turned up a few times. Profiling relied on immunoSEQ multiplex PCR, and the TCRdb table lists in-frame clones only, not all of them. The top ten clones hold roughly 4.3% of a sample with 200,000 to 250,000 clones, 80% of them seen once. The chain couples TRBV5-4 to TRBJ2-7, with TRBD2 matching over 12 bases. This receptor was identified in a man between 25 and 39 years old with acute COVID-19. Sequenced material: PBMCs or T cells enriched from blood (not recorded which). The CDR3, as DNA: TGTGCCAGCAGCCCGATGACTAGCGGGGGACGAGAGCAGTACTTC. It translates to CASSPMTSGGREQYF. The full variable domain, in which reference TRBV5-4 and TRBJ2-7 provide the parts outside the CDR3, is ETGVTQSPTHLIKTRGQQVTLRCSSQSGHNTVSWYQQALGQGPQFIFQYYREEENGRGNFPPRFSGLQFPNYSSELNVNALELDDSALYLCASSPMTSGGREQYFGPGTRLTVT.